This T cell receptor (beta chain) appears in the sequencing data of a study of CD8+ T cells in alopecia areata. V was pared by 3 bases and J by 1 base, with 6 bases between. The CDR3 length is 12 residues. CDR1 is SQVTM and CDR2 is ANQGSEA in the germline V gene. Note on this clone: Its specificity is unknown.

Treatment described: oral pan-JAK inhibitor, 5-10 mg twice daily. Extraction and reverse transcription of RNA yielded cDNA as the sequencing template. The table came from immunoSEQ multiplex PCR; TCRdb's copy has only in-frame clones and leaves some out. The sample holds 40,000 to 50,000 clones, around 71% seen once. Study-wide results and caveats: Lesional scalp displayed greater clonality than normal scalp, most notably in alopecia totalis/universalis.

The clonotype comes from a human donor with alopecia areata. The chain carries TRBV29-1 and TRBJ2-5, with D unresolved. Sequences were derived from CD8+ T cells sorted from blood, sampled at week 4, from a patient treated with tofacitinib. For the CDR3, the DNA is TGCAGCGTTGAGTACACCCAAGAGACCCAGTACTTC. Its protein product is CSVEYTQETQYF.